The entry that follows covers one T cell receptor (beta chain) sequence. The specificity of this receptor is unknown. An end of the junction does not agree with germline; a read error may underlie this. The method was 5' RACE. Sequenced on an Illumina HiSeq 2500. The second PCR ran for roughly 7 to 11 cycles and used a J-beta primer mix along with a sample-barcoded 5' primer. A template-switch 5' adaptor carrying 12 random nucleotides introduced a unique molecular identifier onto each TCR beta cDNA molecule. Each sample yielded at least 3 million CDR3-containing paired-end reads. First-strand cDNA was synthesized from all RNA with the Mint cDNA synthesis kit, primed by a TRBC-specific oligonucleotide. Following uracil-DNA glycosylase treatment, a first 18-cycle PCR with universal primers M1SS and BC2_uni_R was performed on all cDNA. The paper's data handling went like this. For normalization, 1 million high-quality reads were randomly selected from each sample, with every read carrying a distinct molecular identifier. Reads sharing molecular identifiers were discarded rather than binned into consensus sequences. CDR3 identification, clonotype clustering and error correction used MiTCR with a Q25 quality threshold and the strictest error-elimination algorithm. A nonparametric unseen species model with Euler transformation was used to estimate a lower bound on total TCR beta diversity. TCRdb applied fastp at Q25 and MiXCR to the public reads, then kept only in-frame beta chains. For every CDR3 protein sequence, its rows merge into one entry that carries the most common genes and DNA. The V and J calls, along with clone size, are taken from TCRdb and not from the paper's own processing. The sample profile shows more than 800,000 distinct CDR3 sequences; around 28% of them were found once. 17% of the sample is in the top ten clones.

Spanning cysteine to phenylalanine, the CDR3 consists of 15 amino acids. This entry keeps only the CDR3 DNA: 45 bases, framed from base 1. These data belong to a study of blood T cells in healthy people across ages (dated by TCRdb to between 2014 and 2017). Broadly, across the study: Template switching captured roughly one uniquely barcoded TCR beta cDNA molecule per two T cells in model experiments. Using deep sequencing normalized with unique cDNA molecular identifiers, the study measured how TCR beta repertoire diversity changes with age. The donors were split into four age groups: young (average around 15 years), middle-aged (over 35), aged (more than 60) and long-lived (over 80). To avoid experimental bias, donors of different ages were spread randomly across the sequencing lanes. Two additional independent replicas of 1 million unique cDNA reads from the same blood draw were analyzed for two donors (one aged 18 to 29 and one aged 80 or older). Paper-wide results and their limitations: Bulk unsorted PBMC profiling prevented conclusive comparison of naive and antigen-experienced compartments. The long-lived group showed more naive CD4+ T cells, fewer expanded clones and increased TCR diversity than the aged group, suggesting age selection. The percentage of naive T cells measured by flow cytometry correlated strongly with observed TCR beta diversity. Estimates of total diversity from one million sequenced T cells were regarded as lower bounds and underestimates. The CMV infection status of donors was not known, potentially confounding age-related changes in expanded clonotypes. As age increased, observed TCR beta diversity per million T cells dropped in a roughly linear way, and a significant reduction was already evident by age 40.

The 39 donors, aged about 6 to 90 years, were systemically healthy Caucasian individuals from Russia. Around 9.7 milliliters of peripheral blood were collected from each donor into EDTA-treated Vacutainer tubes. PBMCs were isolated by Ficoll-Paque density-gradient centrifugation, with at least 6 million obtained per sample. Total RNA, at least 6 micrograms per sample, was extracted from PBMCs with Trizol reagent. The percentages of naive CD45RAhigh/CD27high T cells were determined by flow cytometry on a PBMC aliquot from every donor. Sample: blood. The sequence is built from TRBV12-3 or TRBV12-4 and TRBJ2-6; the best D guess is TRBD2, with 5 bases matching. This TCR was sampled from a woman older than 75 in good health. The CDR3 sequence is CASSFSSSGVNVLTF. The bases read TGTGCCAGCAGTTTTTCTAGCTCTGGGGTCAACGTCCTGACTTTC.